These 4 T cell receptor beta chains were all obtained from the same sample, sequenced in a study of type 1 regulatory T cells. The antigens for these receptors are not known. MiXCR was run by TCRdb on the reads, yielding one entry per CDR3 protein. The sample includes 60,000 to 75,000 distinct CDR3 sequences, more than 20% of them seen just once. The study's findings and limits: Type 1 regulatory T cells had a more restricted TCR repertoire than non-type 1 regulatory T cells.

Material for sequencing was cultured type 1 regulatory T (Tr1) cells, either the whole culture or a sorted fraction (not recorded which). The receptor set was obtained from a human donor in good health.

This clonotype was picked up many times. This sequence joins TRBV7-3 and TRBJ1-1; 9 nucleotides line up with TRBD1. This CDR3 comprises 14 residues. Germline assignment: CDR1 SGHTA and CDR2 FQGTGA. Losses at the gene ends were 0 bases for V and 5 bases for J; bases not matched to a gene: 1. In DNA, the CDR3 is TGTGCCAGCAGCTTAACTGGACAGGGGACTGAAGCTTTCTTT. This translates into CASSLTGQGTEAFF.

The chain carries TRBV5-1 and TRBJ2-7; possible D gene TRBD1, 6 bases. This CDR3 comprises 14 residues. Trimming pared 0 bases from V and 3 bases from J, leaving 10 bases between. The germline V gene has CDR1 SGHRS and CDR2 YFSETQ. The CDR3 loop reads CASSLGQAGYEQYF. The CDR3 DNA reads TGCGCCAGCAGCTTGGGACAGGCCGGCTACGAGCAGTACTTC.

This clonotype was found a few times. This chain joins TRBV20-1 and TRBJ2-3; D assignment may be TRBD1 or TRBD2 (5 bases each). Germline CDR1 is DFQATT and CDR2 is SNEGSKA (reference sequence). V was shortened by 5 bases and J by 2 bases, with 17 bases between the two germline ends. CDR3 length: 15 residues. The CDR3 loop is CSALASRGHTDTQYF. CDR3 DNA: TGCAGTGCTTTAGCCTCACGGGGCCACACAGATACGCAGTATTTT.

The V call is TRBV29-1, the J call TRBJ2-5; D is undetermined. CDR1 is SQVTM, CDR2 ANQGSEA, per germline. V gave up 6 bases and J gave up 1 base, with 9 bases separating them. The CDR3 is made up of 12 amino acids. This chain's CDR3 is CSVRPSQETQYF. The CDR3 coding sequence is TGCAGCGTGCGCCCTAGCCAAGAGACCCAGTACTTC.